This T cell receptor beta chain was sequenced for a study of T cells after somatic rescue of genetic block. This clone was counted a single time. Germline CDR1 is SGHDN and CDR2 is FVKESK. The V gene lost 0 bases and the J gene lost 5 bases, with 16 bases spanning the gap. The CDR3 totals 17 residues. Clones were sequenced by immunoSEQ multiplex PCR, and TCRdb holds only the in-frame ones, with some missing. The repertoire has 110,000 or so clones, 75% to 95% of them found once; the top ten carry approximately 1.3%. The TCR sequence derives from a woman younger than 35. Sequenced material: peripheral blood mononuclear cells (PBMCs). The chain couples TRBV14 to TRBJ2-2, with a weak D call TRBD2 (6 bases). The CDR3 region is CASSQDGAGRITGELFF. The DNA for the CDR3 is TGTGCCAGCAGCCAAGATGGGGCGGGACGAATAACCGGGGAGCTGTTTTTT.